The clone carrying this TCR beta chain was seen ten or more times. The record originates from a study of regulatory T cells in long-lasting Graves disease. As for time point: persistent/refractory GD, antithyroid drugs over 5 years with positive TRAb. Making the TCR library involved RNA that had been extracted from PBMCs. It was American Thyroid Association guidelines that determined Graves' disease diagnosis. The germline V and J ends were trimmed by 3 bases and 1 base, with 14 bases remaining between them. This CDR3 region has 16 residues. Germline V gene sequence: CDR1 SGDLS, CDR2 YYNGEE. Building of the TCR beta libraries involved iRepertoire HTBI primers and Arm-PCR of CDR3 regions. TCRdb re-derived calls from the multiplex PCR reads in MiXCR, one entry per CDR3 protein. The repertoire includes about 470,000 distinct CDR3 sequences, roughly 20% of them detected once, and 6.5% to 8% sits in the top ten.

The sample here was peripheral blood mononuclear cells (PBMCs), taken when the disease was refractory, from a patient treated with antithyroid drugs. The gene calls are TRBV9 and TRBJ1-5, with D possibly TRBD1 on 5 matching bases. The clonotype was recovered from a female donor with Graves disease. CDR3: CASSASGWDSNQPQHF. Written as DNA, the CDR3 is TGTGCCAGCAGCGCATCTGGGTGGGACAGCAATCAGCCCCAGCATTTT.